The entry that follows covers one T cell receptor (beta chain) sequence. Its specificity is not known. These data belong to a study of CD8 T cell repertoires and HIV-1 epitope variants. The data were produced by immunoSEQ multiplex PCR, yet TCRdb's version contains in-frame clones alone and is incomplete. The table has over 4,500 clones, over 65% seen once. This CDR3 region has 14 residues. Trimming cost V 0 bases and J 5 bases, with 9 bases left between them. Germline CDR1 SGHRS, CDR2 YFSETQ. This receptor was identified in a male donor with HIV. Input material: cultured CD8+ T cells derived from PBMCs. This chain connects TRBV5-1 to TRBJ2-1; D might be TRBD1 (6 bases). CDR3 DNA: TGCGCCAGCAGCTTGGGACAGGTTAACAATGAGCAGTTCTTC. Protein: CASSLGQVNNEQFF.